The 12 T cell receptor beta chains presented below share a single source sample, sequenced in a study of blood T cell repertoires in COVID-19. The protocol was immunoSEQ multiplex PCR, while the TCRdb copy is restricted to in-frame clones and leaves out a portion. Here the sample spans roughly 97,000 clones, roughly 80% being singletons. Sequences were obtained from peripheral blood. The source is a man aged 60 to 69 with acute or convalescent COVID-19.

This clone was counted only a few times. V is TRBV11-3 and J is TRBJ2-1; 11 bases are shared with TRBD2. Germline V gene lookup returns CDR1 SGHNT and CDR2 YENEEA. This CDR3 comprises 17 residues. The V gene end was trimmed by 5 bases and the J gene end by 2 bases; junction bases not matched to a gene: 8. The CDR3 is CASSPGTSGPAYNEQFF. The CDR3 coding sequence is TGTGCCAGCAGCCCCGGGACTAGCGGTCCCGCCTACAATGAGCAGTTCTTC.

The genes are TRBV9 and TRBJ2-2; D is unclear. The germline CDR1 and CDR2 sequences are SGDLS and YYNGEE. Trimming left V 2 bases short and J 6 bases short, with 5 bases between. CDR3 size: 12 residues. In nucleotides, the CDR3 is TGTGCCAGCAGCGTTCTAGCCGGGGAGCTGTTTTTT. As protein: CASSVLAGELFF.

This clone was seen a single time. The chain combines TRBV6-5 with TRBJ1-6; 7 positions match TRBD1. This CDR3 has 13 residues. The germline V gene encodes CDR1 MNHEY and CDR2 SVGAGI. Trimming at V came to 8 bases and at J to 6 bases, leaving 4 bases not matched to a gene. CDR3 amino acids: CASGGQINSPLHF. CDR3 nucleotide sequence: TGTGCCAGCGGGGGACAGATTAATTCACCCCTCCACTTT.

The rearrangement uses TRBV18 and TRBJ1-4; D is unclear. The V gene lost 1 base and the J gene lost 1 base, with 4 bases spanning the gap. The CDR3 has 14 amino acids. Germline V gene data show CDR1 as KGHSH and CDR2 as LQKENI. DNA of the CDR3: TGTGCCAGCTCACCACGCAGAACTAATGAAAAACTGTTTTTT. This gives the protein CASSPRRTNEKLFF.

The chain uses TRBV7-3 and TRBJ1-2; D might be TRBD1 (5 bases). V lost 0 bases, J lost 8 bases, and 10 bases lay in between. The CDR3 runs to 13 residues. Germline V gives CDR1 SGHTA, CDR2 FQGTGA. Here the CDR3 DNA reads TGTGCCAGCAGCTTAACGGCCAGACAGGGCTACACCTTC. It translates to CASSLTARQGYTF.

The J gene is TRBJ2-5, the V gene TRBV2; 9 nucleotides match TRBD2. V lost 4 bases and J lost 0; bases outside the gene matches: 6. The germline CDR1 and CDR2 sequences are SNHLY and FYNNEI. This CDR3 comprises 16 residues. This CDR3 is CASSVGLAGNQETQYF. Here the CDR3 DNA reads TGTGCCAGCAGTGTTGGGCTAGCGGGGAACCAAGAGACCCAGTACTTC. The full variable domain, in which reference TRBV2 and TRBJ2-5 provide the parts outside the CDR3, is EPEVTQTPSHQVTQMGQEVILRCVPISNHLYFYWYRQILGQKVEFLVSFYNNEISEKSEIFDDQFSVERPDGSNFTLKIRSTKLEDSAMYFCASSVGLAGNQETQYFGPGTRLLVL.

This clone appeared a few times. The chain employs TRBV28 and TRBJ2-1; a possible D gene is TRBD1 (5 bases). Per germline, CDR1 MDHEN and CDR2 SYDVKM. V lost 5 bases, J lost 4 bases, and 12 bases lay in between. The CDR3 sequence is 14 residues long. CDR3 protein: CASSGASTYNEQFF. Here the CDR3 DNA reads TGTGCCAGCAGTGGGGCTAGTACTTACAATGAGCAGTTCTTC.

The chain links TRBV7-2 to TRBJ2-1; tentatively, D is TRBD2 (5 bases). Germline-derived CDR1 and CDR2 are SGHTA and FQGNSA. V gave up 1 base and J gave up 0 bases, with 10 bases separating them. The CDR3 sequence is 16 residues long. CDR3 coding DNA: TGTGCCAGCAGCTTAGGGCTAGCTAGCTCCTACAATGAGCAGTTCTTC. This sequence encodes CASSLGLASSYNEQFF.

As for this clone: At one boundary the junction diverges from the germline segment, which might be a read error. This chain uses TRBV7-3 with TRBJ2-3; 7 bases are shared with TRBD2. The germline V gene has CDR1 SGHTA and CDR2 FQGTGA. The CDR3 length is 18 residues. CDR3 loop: CTSSLNGGIAASTDTQYF. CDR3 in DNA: TGTACCAGCAGCTTAAACGGGGGGATAGCGGCTAGCACAGATACGCAGTATTTT.

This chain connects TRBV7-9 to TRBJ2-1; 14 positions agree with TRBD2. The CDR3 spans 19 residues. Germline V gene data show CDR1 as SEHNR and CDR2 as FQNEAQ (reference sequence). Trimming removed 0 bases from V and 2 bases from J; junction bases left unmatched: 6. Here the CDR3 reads CASSLAGLAGDVAYNEQFF. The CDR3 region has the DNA TGTGCCAGCAGCTTAGCGGGACTAGCGGGAGACGTCGCCTACAATGAGCAGTTCTTC. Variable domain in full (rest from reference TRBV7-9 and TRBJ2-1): DTGVSQNPRHKITKRGQNVTFRCDPISEHNRLYWYRQTLGQGPEFLTYFQNEAQLEKSRLLSDRFSAERPKGSFSTLEIQRTEQGDSAMYLCASSLAGLAGDVAYNEQFFGPGTRLTVL.

The CDR3 region is CASRRDSVFDSPLHF. The DNA of the CDR3 is TGTGCCAGCAGAAGGGACAGCGTTTTTGATTCACCCCTCCACTTT. V usage is TRBV6-5 and J usage is TRBJ1-6; 7 nucleotides agree with TRBD1. The germline V gene encodes CDR1 MNHEY and CDR2 SVGAGI. The CDR3 has 15 residues. The ends lost 6 bases at V and 8 bases at J; junction bases unmatched: 10.

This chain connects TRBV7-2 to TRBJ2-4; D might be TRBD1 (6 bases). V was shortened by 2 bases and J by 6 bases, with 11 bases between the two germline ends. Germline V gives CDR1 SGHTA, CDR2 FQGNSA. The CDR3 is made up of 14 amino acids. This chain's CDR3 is CASSLPGASNIQYF. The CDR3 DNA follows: TGTGCCAGCAGCTTACCAGGGGCGTCAAACATTCAGTACTTC.